This entry features one T cell receptor (beta chain) sequence. The data derive from a study of cytomegalovirus exposure and HLA in healthy donors. The PCR employed 60 Vbeta primers together with 13 Jbeta primers. Some clones are missing from TCRdb's copy, which holds only in-frame ones; the method was immunoSEQ multiplex PCR. The sample lists about 190,000 clones, roughly 75% occurring once. The sample was PBMCs. This TCR was sampled from a man aged 25 to 40 in good health and CMV-seropositive.

DNA for the CDR3: TGTGCCAGCAGTGAACAGGCAAATTCACCCCTCCACTTT. This translates into CASSEQANSPLHF. This sequence joins TRBV6-4 and TRBJ1-6; D may be TRBD1 (5 bases). Germline CDR1 and CDR2: MRHNA and SNTAGT. Between the trimmed V and J ends, which lost 3 bases and 7 bases, there was a span of 7 bases. This CDR3 spans 13 amino acids.